This TCR beta chain stems from a study of blood T cell repertoires in COVID-19. Study overall: T cells, B-cell-depleted T cells, or PBMCs supplied cDNA or gDNA.

Sequencing used immunoSEQ multiplex PCR; TCRdb keeps in-frame clones, though not all of them. The sample carries about 67,000 clones, 75% to 90% recorded once. This receptor was identified in a man aged 45-60 years with active COVID-19. Sequencing was done on a sample of peripheral blood.

The CDR3 here is CASSQSGETEAFF. Written as DNA, the CDR3 is TGTGCCAGCAGCCAATCAGGGGAGACTGAAGCTTTCTTT. The chain joins TRBV3-1 (or the pseudogene TRBV3-2) to TRBJ1-1; D is possibly TRBD1 (6 bases). The CDR3 is 13 residues long. V lost 2 bases and J lost 5, with 9 bases in between. Germline V lookup: CDR1 LGHDT, CDR2 YNNKEL (reference sequence).